These 6 T cell receptor beta chains were sequenced from one sample in a study of OX40 agonist ivuxolimab in advanced cancers. Sequencing used immunoSEQ multiplex PCR; TCRdb keeps in-frame clones, though not all of them. The data contain nearly 65,000 clones, around 90% of them singletons. The source material was CD4+ or CD8+ T cells sorted from blood, sampled in a trial of the OX40 agonist ivuxolimab. These receptors originate from an adult with an advanced solid tumor such as melanoma, head and neck, liver or kidney cancer.

This clone showed up just once. The chain combines TRBV28 with TRBJ2-3; no clear D. Between the trimmed V and J ends, which lost 3 bases and 1 base, there was a span of 8 bases. The CDR3 length is 14 residues. Per the germline V gene, CDR1 is MDHEN and CDR2 is SYDVKM. Written as DNA, the CDR3 is TGTGCCAGCAGTTTTGAAACTCGCACAGATACGCAGTATTTT. This translates into CASSFETRTDTQYF.

The gene calls are TRBV9 and TRBJ1-1, with D hard to call. Germline V gene lookup returns CDR1 SGDLS and CDR2 YYNGEE. The CDR3 loop spans 13 amino acids. Trimming cost V 0 bases and J 5 bases, with 8 bases left between them. The CDR3 region is CASSVGPGTEAFF. The CDR3 coding sequence is TGTGCCAGCAGCGTAGGGCCGGGGACTGAAGCTTTCTTT.

The genes are TRBV5-5 and TRBJ2-2; TRBD1 aligns across 8 bases. This CDR3 spans 14 amino acids. The germline CDR1 and CDR2 sequences are SGHKS and YYEKEE (reference sequence). V shed 4 bases and J 5 bases; nucleotides not matched to a gene: 4. CDR3 sequence: CASSPGTGTGELFF. For the CDR3, the DNA is TGTGCCAGCAGCCCGGGGACAGGTACCGGGGAGCTGTTTTTT.

The J gene is TRBJ2-2, the V gene TRBV21-1. TRBV21-1 is noted as a pseudogene. This CDR3 is 19 amino acids long. The CDR3 is CASSKVPRGGCRGTGELFF. In DNA, the CDR3 is TGTGCCAGCAGCAAAGTACCCAGAGGAGGGTGCAGGGGCACCGGGGAGCTGTTTTTT.

The chain joins TRBV5-1 to TRBJ2-3; 7 bases are a match to TRBD2. CDR1 SGHRS and CDR2 YFSETQ come from the germline V gene. J lost 4 bases, V lost 0 bases, and 5 bases had no gene match. This CDR3 comprises 15 residues. The CDR3 DNA reads TGCGCCAGCAGCTTGGGGGCGGGGGTCCCAGATACGCAGTATTTT. This translates into CASSLGAGVPDTQYF.

This chain joins TRBV2 and TRBJ1-2, with a possible D match to TRBD1 (6 bases). Trimming pared 1 base from V and 3 bases from J, leaving 21 bases between. Germline V CDR1 and CDR2: SNHLY, FYNNEI. The CDR3 totals 18 residues. The CDR3 region has the DNA TGTGCCAGCAGTGAAGAGGGGACAACTCCGGTTGCTTACTATGGCTACACCTTC. It specifies CASSEEGTTPVAYYGYTF. The whole variable domain, remainder taken from reference TRBV2 and TRBJ1-2, is EPEVTQTPSHQVTQMGQEVILRCVPISNHLYFYWYRQILGQKVEFLVSFYNNEISEKSEIFDDQFSVERPDGSNFTLKIRSTKLEDSAMYFCASSEEGTTPVAYYGYTFGSGTRLTVV.